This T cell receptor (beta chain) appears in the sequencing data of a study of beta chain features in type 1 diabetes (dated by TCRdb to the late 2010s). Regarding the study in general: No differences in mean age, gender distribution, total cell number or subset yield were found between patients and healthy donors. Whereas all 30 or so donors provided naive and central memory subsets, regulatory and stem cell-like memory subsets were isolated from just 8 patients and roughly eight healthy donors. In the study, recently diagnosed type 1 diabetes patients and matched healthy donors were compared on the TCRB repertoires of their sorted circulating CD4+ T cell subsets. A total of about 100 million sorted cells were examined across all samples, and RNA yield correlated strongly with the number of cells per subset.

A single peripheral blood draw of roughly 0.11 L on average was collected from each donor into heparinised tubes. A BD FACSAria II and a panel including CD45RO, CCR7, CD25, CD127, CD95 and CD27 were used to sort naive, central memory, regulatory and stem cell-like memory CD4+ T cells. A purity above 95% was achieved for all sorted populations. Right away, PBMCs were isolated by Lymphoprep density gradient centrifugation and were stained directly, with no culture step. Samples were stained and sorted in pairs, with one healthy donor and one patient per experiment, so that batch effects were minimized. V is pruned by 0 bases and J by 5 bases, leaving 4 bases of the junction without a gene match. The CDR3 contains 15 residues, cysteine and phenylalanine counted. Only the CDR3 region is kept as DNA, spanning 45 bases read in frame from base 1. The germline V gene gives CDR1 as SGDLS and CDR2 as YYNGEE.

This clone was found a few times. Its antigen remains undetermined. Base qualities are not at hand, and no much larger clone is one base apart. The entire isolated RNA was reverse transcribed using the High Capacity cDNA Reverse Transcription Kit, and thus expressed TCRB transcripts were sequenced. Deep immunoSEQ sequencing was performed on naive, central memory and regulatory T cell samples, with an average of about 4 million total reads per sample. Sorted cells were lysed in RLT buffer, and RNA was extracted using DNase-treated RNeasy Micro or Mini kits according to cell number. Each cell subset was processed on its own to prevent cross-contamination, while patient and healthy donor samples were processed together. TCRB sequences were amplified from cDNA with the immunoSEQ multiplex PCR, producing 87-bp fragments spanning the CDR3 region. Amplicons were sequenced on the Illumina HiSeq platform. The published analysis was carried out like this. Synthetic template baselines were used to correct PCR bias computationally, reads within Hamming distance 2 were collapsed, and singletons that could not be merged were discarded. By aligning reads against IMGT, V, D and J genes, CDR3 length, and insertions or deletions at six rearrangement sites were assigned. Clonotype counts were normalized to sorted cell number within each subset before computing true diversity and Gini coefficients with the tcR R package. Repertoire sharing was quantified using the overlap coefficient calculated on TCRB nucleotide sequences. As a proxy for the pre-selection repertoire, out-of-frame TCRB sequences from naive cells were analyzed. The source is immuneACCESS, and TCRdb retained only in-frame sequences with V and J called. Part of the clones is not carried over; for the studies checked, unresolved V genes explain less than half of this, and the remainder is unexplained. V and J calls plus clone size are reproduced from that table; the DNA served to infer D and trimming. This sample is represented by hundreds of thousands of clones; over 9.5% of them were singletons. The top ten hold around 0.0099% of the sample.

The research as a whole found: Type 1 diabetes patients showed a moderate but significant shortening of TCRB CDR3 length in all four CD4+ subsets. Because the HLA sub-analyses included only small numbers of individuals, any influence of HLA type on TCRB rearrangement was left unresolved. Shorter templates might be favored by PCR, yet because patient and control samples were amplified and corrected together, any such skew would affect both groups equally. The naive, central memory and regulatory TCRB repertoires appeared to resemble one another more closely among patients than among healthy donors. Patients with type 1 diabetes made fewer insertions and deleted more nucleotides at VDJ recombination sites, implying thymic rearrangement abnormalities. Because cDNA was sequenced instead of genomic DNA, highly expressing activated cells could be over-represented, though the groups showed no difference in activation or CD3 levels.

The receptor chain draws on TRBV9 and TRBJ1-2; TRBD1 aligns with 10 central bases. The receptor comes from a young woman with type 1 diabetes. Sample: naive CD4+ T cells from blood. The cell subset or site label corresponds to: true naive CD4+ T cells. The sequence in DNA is TGTGCCAGCAGCGTAGAGCTGGGACAGGGGTATGGCTACACCTTC. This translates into CASSVELGQGYGYTF.